This T cell receptor (beta chain) came from a study of T cell clones after liver transplantation. Across the study: Immunosuppression withdrawal was tried within 2 years after liver transplantation in this trial. Findings and limits, study-wide: Graft donor-reactive T cells may have migrated into the graft rather than being deleted.

CDR1 and CDR2 (germline): MNHNS, SASEGT. The CDR3 runs to 17 residues. V was cut by 0 bases and J by 1 base, with 13 bases left in between. Unstimulated PBMCs were sorted into CD3+CD4+ and CD3+CD8+ populations. Sequenced by immunoSEQ multiplex PCR; TCRdb stores in-frame clones only, minus some. The sample consists of about 75,000 clones, around four fifths of them appearing once. Details on this clone: The target antigen is unknown.

The chain combines TRBV6-1 with TRBJ1-5, with D unclear. This specimen consisted of CD4+ T cells from blood, obtained around 50 months after liver transplant. The sequence came from a human patient who received a liver transplant. T cells may partly derive from the graft donor. CDR3 residues: CASSEAYGRLSNQPQHF. The CDR3 region has the DNA TGTGCCAGCAGTGAAGCTTACGGGAGACTCAGCAATCAGCCCCAGCATTTT.